This note documents a single T cell receptor beta chain sequence. As yet, its antigen is unknown. These data come from a study of T cells in localized non-small cell lung cancer. Findings and caveats of the study: Only one tumor region went through sequencing, so heterogeneity may still be there. The greatest T cell clonality was found in uninvolved adjacent lung (higher than in tumor). Adjacent lung had a median approximately 57 of the 100 largest tumor clones. Higher blood T cell density tracked longer overall survival.

Here immunoSEQ multiplex PCR was the method, and the copy in TCRdb shows in-frame clones only, minus some. In the table there are over 65,000 clones, 65% to 85% of which are singletons. CDR1 and CDR2 from the germline V gene are LGHNA and YNFKEQ. With V trimmed by 3 bases and J by 4 bases, 6 bases remained unmatched. This CDR3 has 16 amino acids. The receptor comes from an older female donor with stage I lung adenocarcinoma. This material consisted of peripheral blood, taken before any cancer treatment. The chain joins TRBV4-2 to TRBJ2-1, with 10 bases that match TRBD2. The CDR3 protein is CASSQRSGGGYNEQFF. The CDR3 DNA reads TGTGCCAGCAGCCAGAGGAGCGGGGGGGGTTACAATGAGCAGTTCTTC.